This T cell receptor beta chain was observed in a study of cytotoxic CD8 clonotypes in ibrutinib-treated CLL. Study in general: Productive templates per sample averaged 255,043; productive rearrangements, approximately 93,000.

Using immunoSEQ multiplex PCR, the repertoire was profiled, and TCRdb retains in-frame clones only, with some absent. The sample shows 250,000 or so clones, 60% to 75% of them seen only once. The CDR3 loop spans 16 amino acids. CDR1 and CDR2 (germline): MGHRA, YSYEKL. V dropped 0 bases and J dropped 2 bases, with 10 bases sitting between them. This TCR came from a human donor with chronic lymphocytic leukemia. The sequencing here drew on PBMCs, taken after 24 months of ibrutinib treatment. The J gene is TRBJ2-2, the V gene TRBV4-1; D not certain. The CDR3 loop is CASSQDNPLNTGELFF. Written as DNA, the CDR3 is TGCGCCAGCAGCCAAGACAACCCTCTAAACACCGGGGAGCTGTTTTTT.